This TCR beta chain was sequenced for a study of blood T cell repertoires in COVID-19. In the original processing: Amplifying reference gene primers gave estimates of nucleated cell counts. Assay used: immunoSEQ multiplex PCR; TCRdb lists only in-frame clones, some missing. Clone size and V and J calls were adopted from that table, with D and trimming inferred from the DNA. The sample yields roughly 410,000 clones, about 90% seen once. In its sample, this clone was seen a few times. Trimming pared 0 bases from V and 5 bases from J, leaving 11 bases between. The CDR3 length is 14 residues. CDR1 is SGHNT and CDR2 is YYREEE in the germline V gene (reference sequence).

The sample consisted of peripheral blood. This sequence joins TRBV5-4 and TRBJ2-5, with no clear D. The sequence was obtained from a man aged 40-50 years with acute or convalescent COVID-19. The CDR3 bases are TGTGCCAGCAGCTTGGTTTCCAGCAGGGAGACCCAGTACTTC. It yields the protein CASSLVSSRETQYF.